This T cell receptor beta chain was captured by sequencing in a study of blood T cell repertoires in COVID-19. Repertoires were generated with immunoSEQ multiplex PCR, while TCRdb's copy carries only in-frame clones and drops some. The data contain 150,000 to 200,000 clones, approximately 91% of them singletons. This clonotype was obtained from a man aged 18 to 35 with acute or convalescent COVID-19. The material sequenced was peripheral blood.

CDR3 DNA: TGTGCCAGCAGCCAAGACATCGGACAGGGCATAGGCACCGGGGAGCTGTTTTTT. Its protein is CASSQDIGQGIGTGELFF. The chain employs TRBV3-1 (or the pseudogene TRBV3-2) and TRBJ2-2; 8 positions agree with TRBD1. Unmatched junction bases numbered 10, after V lost 0 bases and J lost 4 bases. The CDR3 is 18 residues long. Germline assignment: CDR1 LGHDT and CDR2 YNNKEL (reference sequence).